This TCR beta chain was sequenced for a study of OX40 agonist ivuxolimab in advanced cancers. General observations from the study: CD4+ and CD8+ blood T cells expanded clonally by week 6 at 0.1 to 3.0 mg/kg. Antigen specificity was not determined for the expanded peripheral T cells. CD8+ T cells averaged more expanded clones than CD4+.

Trimming cost V 5 bases and J 3 bases, with 9 bases left between them. Germline CDR1 SGHNT, CDR2 YYREEE (reference sequence). The CDR3 covers 13 residues. Sequencing was performed with immunoSEQ multiplex PCR; in TCRdb, only in-frame clones are kept and a portion is missing. This sample has 50,000 to 85,000 clones, with around 85% found just once. Turning to this clone: Its antigen is not known.

Material: CD4+ or CD8+ T cells sorted from blood, obtained in a trial of the OX40 agonist ivuxolimab. The chain recombines TRBV5-4 with TRBJ2-1; D is unclear. The clonotype was recovered from an adult with an advanced solid tumor such as melanoma, head and neck, liver or kidney cancer. CDR3 in amino acids: CASSSDGYNEQFF. CDR3 in DNA: TGTGCCAGCAGTTCAGACGGCTACAATGAGCAGTTCTTC.